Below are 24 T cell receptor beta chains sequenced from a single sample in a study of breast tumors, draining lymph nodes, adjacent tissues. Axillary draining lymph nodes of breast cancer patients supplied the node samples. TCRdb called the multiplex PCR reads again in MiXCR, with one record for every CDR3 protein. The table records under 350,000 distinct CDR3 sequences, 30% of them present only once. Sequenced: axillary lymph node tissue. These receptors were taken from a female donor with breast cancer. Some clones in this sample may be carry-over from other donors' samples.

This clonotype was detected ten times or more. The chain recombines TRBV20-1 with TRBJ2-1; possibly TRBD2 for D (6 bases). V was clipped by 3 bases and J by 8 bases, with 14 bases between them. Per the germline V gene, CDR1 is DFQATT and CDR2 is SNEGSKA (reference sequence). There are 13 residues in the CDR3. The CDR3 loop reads CSASRQASDEQFF. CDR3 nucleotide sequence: TGCAGTGCTAGTCGGCAGGCTAGCGATGAGCAGTTCTTC.

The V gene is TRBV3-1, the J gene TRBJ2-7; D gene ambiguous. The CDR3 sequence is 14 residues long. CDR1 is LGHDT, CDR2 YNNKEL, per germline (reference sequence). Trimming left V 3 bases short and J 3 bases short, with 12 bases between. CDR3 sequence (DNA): TGTGCCAGCAGCCAGGCCGTGGATCTCTACGAGCAGTACTTC. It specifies CASSQAVDLYEQYF.

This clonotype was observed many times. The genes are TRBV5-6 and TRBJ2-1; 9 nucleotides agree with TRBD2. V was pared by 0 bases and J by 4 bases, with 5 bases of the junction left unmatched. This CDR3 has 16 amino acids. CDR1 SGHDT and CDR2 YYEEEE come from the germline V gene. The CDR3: CASSLDLAGRYNEQFF. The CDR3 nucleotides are TGTGCCAGCAGCTTGGACCTAGCGGGAAGGTACAATGAGCAGTTCTTC.

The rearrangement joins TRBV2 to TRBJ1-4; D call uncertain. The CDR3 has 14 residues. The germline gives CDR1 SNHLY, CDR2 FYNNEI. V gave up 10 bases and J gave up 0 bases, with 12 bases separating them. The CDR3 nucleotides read TGTGCCACCACGCTCGATCCAACTAATGAAAAACTGTTTTTT. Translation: CATTLDPTNEKLFF. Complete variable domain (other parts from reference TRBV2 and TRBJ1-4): EPEVTQTPSHQVTQMGQEVILRCVPISNHLYFYWYRQILGQKVEFLVSFYNNEISEKSEIFDDQFSVERPDGSNFTLKIRSTKLEDSAMYFCATTLDPTNEKLFFGSGTQLSVL.

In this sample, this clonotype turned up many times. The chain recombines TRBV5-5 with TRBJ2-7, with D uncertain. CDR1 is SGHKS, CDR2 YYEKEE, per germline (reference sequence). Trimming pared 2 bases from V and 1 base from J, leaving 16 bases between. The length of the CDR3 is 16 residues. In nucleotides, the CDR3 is TGTGCCAGCAGCTTAATCGGGCAGATCGCGTCCTACGAGCAGTACTTC. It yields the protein CASSLIGQIASYEQYF. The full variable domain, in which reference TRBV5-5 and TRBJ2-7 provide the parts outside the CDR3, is DAGVTQSPTHLIKTRGQQVTLRCSPISGHKSVSWYQQVLGQGPQFIFQYYEKEERGRGNFPDRFSARQFPNYSSELNVNALLLGDSALYLCASSLIGQIASYEQYFGPGTRLTVT.

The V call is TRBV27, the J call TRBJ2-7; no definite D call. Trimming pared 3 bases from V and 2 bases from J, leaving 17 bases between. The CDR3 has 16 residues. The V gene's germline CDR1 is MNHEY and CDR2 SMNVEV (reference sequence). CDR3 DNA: TGTGCCAGCAGTTTTAGTGTAAGTCAAGGACCCTACGAGCAGTACTTC. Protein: CASSFSVSQGPYEQYF.

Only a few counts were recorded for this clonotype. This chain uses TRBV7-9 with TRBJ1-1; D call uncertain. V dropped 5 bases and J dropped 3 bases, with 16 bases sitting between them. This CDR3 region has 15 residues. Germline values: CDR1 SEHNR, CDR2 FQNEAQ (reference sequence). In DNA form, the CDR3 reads TGTGCCAGCAGCCCCCGTAGCGCCGGGGACACTGAAGCTTTCTTT. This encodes CASSPRSAGDTEAFF.

The CDR3 coding sequence is TGTGCCATCAGCTTCGGGCCAGCGGTCGGCGGGGAGCTGTTTTTT. This sequence encodes CAISFGPAVGGELFF. The rearrangement joins TRBV12-3 or TRBV12-4 to TRBJ2-2; D perhaps matches TRBD2 (5 bases). Between the trimmed V and J ends, which lost 10 bases and 7 bases, there was a span of 22 bases. The CDR3 is made up of 15 amino acids.

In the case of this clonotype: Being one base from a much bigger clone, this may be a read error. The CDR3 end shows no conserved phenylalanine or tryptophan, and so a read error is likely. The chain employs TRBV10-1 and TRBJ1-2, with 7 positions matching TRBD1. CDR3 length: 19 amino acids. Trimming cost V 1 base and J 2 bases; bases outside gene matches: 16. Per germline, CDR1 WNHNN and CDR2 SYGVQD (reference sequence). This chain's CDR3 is CASSEFRQGSPTYNYGYTL. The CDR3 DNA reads TGCGCCAGCAGTGAGTTTAGACAGGGCTCACCCACTTACAACTATGGCTACACCCTC.

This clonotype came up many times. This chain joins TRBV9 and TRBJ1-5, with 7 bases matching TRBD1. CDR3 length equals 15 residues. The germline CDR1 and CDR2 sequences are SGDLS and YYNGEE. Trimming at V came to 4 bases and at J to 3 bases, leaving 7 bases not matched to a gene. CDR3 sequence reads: CASSSGGQPNQPQHF. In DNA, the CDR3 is TGTGCCAGCAGCAGTGGGGGACAGCCCAATCAGCCCCAGCATTTT.

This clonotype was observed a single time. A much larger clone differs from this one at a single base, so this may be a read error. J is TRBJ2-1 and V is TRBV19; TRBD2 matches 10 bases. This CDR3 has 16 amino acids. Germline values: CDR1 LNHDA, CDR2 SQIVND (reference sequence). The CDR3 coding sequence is TGTGCCGGTAGTATAGTAGCGGGAGGCTCCTACAATGAGCAGTTCTTC. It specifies CAGSIVAGGSYNEQFF.

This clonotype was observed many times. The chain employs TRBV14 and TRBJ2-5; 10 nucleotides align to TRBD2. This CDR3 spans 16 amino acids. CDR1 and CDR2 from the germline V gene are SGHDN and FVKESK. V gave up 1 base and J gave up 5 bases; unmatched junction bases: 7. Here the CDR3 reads CASSQASGLATETQYF. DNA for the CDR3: TGTGCCAGCAGCCAAGCTTCGGGACTAGCGACGGAGACCCAGTACTTC.

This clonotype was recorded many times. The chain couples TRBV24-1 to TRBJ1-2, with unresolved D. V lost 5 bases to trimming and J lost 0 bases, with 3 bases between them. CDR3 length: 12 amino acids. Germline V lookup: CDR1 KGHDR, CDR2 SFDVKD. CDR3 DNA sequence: TGTGCCACCAGTGGCTCTAACTATGGCTACACCTTC. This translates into CATSGSNYGYTF.

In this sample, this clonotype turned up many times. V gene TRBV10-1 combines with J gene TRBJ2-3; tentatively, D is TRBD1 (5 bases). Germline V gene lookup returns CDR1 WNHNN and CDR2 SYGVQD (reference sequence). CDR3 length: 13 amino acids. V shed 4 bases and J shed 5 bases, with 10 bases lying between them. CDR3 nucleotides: TGCGCCAGCAGTGCGTCCAGGGAAGATACGCAGTATTTT. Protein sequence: CASSASREDTQYF.

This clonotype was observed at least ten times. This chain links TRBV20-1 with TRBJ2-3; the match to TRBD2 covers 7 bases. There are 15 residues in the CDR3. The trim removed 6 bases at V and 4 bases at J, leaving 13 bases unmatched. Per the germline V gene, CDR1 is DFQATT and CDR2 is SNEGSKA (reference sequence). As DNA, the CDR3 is TGCAGTGCCGATACCCCTAGCGGCCTTGCAGATACGCAGTATTTT. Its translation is CSADTPSGLADTQYF.

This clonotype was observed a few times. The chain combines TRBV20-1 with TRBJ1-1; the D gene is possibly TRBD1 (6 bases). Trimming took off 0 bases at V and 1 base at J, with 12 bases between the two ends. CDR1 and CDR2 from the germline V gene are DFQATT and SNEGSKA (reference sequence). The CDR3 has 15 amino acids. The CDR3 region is CSARDLTGTNTEAFF. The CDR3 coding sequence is TGCAGTGCTAGAGATTTAACAGGGACGAACACTGAAGCTTTCTTT.

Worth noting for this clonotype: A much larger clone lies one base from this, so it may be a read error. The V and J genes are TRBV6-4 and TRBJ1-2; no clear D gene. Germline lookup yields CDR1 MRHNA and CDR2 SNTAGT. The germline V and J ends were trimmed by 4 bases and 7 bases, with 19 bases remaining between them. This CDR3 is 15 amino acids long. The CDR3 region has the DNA TGTGCCAGCAGTGGCCCCGGCAGCCCCTGGCGTGGCTACACCTTC. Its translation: CASSGPGSPWRGYTF.

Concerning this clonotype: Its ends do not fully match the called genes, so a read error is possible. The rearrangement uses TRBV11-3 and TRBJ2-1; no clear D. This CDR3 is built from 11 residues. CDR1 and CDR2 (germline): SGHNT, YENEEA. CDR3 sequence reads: CASSQLAEPFF. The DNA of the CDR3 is TGTGCCAGCAGCCAGTTAGCTGAGCCGTTCTTC.

The CDR3 spells CSILAAPTDTQYF. CDR3 sequence (DNA): TGCAGCATACTAGCGGCACCCACAGATACGCAGTATTTT. The V call is TRBV20-1, the J call TRBJ2-3; TRBD2 agrees at 8 bases. Germline-derived CDR1 and CDR2 are DFQATT and SNEGSKA (reference sequence). The CDR3 consists of 13 residues.

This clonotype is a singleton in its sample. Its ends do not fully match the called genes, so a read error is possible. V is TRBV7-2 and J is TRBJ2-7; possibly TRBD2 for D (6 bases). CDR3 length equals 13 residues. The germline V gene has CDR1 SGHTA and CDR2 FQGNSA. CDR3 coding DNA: TGTGCCAGTAGCTCCCCGGGAGACGGCGAGCAGTACTTC. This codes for CASSSPGDGEQYF.

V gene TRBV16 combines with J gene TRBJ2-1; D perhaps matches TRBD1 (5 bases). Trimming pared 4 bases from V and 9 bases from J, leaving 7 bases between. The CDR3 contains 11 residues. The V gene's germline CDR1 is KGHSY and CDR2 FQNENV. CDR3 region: CASSPGIEQFF. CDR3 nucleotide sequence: TGTGCCAGCAGCCCAGGGATTGAGCAGTTCTTC.

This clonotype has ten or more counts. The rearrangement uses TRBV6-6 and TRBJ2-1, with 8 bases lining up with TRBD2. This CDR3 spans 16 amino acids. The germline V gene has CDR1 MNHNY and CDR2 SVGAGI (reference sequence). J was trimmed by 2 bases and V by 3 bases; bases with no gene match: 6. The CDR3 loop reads CASSYPGLATYNEQFF. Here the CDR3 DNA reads TGTGCCAGCAGTTATCCCGGACTAGCCACCTACAATGAGCAGTTCTTC.

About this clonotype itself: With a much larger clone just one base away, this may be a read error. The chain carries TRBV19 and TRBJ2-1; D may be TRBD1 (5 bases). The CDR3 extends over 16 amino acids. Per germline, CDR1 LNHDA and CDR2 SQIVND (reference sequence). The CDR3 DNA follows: TGTGCCAGTAGTATAATTGGGGCAGGCTCCTACAATGAGCAGTCCTTC. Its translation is CASSIIGAGSYNEQSF.

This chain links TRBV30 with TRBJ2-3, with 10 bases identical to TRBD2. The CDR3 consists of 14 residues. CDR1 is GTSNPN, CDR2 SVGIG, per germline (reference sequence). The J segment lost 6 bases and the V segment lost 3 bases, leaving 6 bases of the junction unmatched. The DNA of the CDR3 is TGTGCCTGGAGCCCGGGACTAGCGTCGGATACGCAGTATTTT. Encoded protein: CAWSPGLASDTQYF.